This T cell receptor beta chain was identified during a study of shared clonotypes between healthy human individuals (dated by TCRdb to about 2020). About the full investigation: Three men and a couple of women, aged 18 to 49 years, made up the cohort. Per donor, leukapheresis produced somewhere between about 0.85 and 9.5 billion PBMCs. To estimate repertoire size and how much clonotype sharing occurs between individuals, the study deeply sequenced the blood TCR repertoires of roughly 5 healthy adults. To increase sequencing depth and limit assay-specific biases, different laboratories used diverse techniques to prepare libraries and sequence TCR repertoires. For each donor, CD4 naive and CD4 memory were each given three plates, CD8 naive was given two plates, and CD8 memory was given one plate.

Details on this clone: What antigen it recognizes has not been identified. No quality values exist for individual bases; no much larger clone is one base distant.

Study-level results and caveats: Larger estimated clonotype richness was generally found for naive subsets than for memory subsets. Compared with non-shared clonotypes, clonotypes shared by all four sorted-subset donors had higher generation probabilities. Across a handful of donors, about 4.5% of naive CD4, approximately 3.6% of naive CD8, 2.3% of memory CD4, and roughly 0.41% of memory CD8 clonotypes were shared. Even with the large sequencing depth, rarefaction of the sorted-subset datasets indicated that sequencing was incomplete. Pairwise subsampling indicated that sequencing depth was expected to affect the degree of clonotype sharing among donors. The genetic and exposure-history diversity represented was limited by the small number of donors. Sampling was limited to blood, and TCR repertoires in tissue likely differ from TCR repertoires in blood.

TCR CDR3 regions were amplified from genomic DNA by multiplex PCR using the deep immunoSEQ assay. Extracted genomic DNA from each cell subset was spread evenly across all wells of several immunoSEQ 96-well plates, with each plate serving as a replicate. Each replicate PCR for sorted subsets received about 0.2 ug genomic DNA, equal to 28,000 or so T cell genomes. Purified libraries were measured with a Qubit 3.0 fluorometer, size-checked on a Bioanalyzer 2100, and measured again with the KAPA Library Quantification kit. A separate single-read 150-cycle Illumina NextSeq 550 flow cell was used to sequence each immunoSEQ 96-well plate. Processing in the source paper ran as follows. The immunoSEQ output contained only junctional sequences without quality scores, so filtering could not match that applied to full-length reads. To assign V/J genes and CDR3, sequences were annotated using PyIR, a Python wrapper for IgBLAST v1.9, with IMGT germline references. Reads were removed for weak V/J assignments (E-value above 1e-6), missing CDR3, stop codons, out-of-frame junctions, or ambiguous translated residues. A V3J clonotype was defined by an identical inferred V gene, J gene, and CDR3 amino acid sequence. Percentage overlap between repertoires was calculated by dividing the number of shared unique clonotypes by the size of the smaller repertoire. Richness of each repertoire was evaluated using RTK rarefaction, the Chao1 estimator, and Recon v2.1 estimates of unobserved clonotypes. For all TCRbeta clonotypes obtained by the gDNA method from a few donors, generation probabilities were computed with OLGA. TCRdb's version of the immuneACCESS table is confined to in-frame rearrangements and falls short of the full clone set. An unresolved V gene accounts for under half of the shortfall where checked; the remainder is of unknown origin. That table gives V, J and clone size, and the DNA gave D and trimming. In all, the sample holds millions of clones, and less than 95% of those were seen once. Roughly 1% of the sample belongs to the ten largest clones.

V sheds 6 bases and J sheds 4 bases, leaving 13 bases between their ends. The CDR3 spans 13 residues, from the cysteine through the phenylalanine. Just the 39-base CDR3 DNA is kept, in frame starting at base 1. From a lookup of the germline V gene, CDR1 and CDR2 are SNHLY and FYNNEI. For the CD8 naive samples, CD45RO-negative cells were positively selected for CCR7, yielding a CD45RA+CCR7+ population from which TemRA cells were excluded. Healthy HIV-negative adults with no recently reported acute infections or vaccinations were included as donors. Every donor was a Caucasian adult residing in Nashville, Tennessee, USA. Blood was collected by leukapheresis, and PBMCs were isolated by Ficoll-Histopaque density gradient centrifugation and then cryopreserved in liquid nitrogen vapor phase. Purity and quantity of every magnetically sorted T cell population were checked by analytical flow cytometry. From each sorted fraction, genomic DNA was isolated and quantified by UV absorbance on a Nanodrop 2000c.

The clonotype originates from a man aged 18 to 29 in good health. The sequenced sample consisted of naive CD8+ T cells sorted from blood. In the paper's terms, the cell subset or site label means: CD45RA+CCR7+. The chain joins TRBV2 to TRBJ2-7, with the D gene call left open. The CDR3 amino acid sequence is: CASRESSEYEQYF. The nucleotide sequence is given as TGTGCCAGCAGGGAGAGCTCTGAATACGAGCAGTACTTC.